The clone carrying this TCR beta chain has ten or more counts. Its antigen is currently unknown. V dropped 3 bases and J dropped 7 bases, with 15 bases sitting between them. CDR1 is SGHDN, CDR2 FVKESK, per germline. CDR3 size: 14 residues. These data are taken from a study of molecular identifiers for immune sequencing clone quantification. Study-wide points: Identical barcode-sharing TCR molecules could lead to underestimated sizes for highly expanded clones.

Listed TCR primers, together with previously described methods, were used for the bulk TCR libraries. TCRdb re-derived calls from the PCR reads in MiXCR, one entry per CDR3 protein. The sample carries some 680,000 distinct CDR3 sequences, roughly 25% recorded once. Sequencing was carried out using naive CD8+ T cells from blood, with Jurkat cell RNA spiked in. The sample's subset: FACS-sorted CD8+CD4-CCR7+CD45RA+ naive T cells. This TCR was sampled from a human donor in good health. Some libraries in this study had Jurkat cell RNA spiked in. The genes are TRBV14 and TRBJ1-2; no definite D call. CDR3 sequence (DNA): TGTGCCAGCAGCCAGGACTCCGGAGGGAGTGGCTACACCTTC. It codes for CASSQDSGGSGYTF.